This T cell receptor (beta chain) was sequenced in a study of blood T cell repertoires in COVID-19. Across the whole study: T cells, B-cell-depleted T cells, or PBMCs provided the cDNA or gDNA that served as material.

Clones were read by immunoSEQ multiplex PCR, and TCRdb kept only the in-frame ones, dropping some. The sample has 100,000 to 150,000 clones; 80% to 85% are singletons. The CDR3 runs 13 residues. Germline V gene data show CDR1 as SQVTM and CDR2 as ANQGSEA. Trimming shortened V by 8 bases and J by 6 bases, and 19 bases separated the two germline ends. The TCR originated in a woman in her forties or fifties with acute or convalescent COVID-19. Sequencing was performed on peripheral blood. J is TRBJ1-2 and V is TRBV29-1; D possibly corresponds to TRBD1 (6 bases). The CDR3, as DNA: TGCAGCATCACCATTGGACAGAGAGATGGCTACACCTTC. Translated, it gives CSITIGQRDGYTF.